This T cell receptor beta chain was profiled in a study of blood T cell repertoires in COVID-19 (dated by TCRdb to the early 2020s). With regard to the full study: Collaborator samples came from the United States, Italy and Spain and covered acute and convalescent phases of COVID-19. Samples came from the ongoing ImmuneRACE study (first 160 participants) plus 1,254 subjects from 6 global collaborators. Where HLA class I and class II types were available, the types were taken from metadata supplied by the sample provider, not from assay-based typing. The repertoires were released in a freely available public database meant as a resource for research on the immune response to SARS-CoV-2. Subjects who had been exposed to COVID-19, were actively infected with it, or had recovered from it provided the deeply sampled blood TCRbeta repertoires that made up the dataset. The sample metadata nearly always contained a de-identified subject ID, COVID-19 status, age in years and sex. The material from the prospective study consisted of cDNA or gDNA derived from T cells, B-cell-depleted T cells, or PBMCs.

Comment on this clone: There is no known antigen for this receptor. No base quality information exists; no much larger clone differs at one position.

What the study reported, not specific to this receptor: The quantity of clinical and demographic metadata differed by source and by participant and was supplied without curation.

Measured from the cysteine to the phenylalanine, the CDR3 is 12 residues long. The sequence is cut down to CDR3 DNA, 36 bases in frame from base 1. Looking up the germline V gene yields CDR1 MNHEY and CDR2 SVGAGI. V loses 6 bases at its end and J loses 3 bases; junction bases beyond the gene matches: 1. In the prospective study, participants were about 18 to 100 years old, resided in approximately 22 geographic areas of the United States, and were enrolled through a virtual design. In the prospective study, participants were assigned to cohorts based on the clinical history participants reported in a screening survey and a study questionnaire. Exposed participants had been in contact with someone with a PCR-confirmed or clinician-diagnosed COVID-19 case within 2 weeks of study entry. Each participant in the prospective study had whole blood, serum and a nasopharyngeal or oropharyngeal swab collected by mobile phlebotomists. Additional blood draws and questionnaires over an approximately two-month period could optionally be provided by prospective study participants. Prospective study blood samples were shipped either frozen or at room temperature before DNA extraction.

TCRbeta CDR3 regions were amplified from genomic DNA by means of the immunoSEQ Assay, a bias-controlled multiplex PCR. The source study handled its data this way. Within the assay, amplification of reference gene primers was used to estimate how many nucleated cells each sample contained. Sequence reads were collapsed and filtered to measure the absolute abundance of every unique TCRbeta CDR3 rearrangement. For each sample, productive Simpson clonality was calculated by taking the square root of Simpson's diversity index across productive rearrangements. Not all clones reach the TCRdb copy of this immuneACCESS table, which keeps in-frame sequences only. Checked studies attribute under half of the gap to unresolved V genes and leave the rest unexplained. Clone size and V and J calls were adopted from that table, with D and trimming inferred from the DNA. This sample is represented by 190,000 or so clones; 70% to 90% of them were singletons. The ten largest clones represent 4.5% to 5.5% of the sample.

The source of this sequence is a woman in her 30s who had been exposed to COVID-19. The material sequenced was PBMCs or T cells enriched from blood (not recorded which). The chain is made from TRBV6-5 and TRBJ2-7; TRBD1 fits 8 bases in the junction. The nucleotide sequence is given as TGTGCCAGCAGGGGGACAGGCTACGAGCAGTACTTC. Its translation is CASRGTGYEQYF.